These 4 T cell receptor beta chains share one sample of origin, sequenced in a study of cytotoxic CD8 clonotypes in ibrutinib-treated CLL. The table came from immunoSEQ multiplex PCR; TCRdb's copy has only in-frame clones and leaves some out. The sample has roughly 100,000 clones; about 72% are singletons. The sequencing here drew on PBMCs, taken after 12 months of ibrutinib treatment. The receptors stem from a human donor with chronic lymphocytic leukemia.

The chain joins TRBV7-3 to TRBJ2-3; D is ambiguous. The CDR3 length is 14 residues. CDR1 and CDR2 (germline): SGHTA, FQGTGA. Trimming shortened V by 2 bases and J by 3 bases, and 9 bases separated the two germline ends. The CDR3 nucleotides read TGTGCCAGCAGCTTACTGGTAGGGACAGATACGCAGTATTTT. Protein: CASSLLVGTDTQYF.

The chain employs TRBV7-9 and TRBJ2-7; D unclear. This CDR3 spans 15 amino acids. The germline gives CDR1 SEHNR, CDR2 FQNEAQ (reference sequence). V was trimmed by 5 bases and J by 0 bases, leaving 14 bases between them. The CDR3 DNA follows: TGTGCCAGCAGCACATCGTCATCTCTCTCCTACGAGCAGTACTTC. Amino acids: CASSTSSSLSYEQYF.

The chain uses TRBV5-5 and TRBJ2-3; 9 bases are shared with TRBD1. J was trimmed by 4 bases and V by 2 bases; bases with no gene match: 2. Per the germline V gene, CDR1 is SGHKS and CDR2 is YYEKEE (reference sequence). The CDR3 is 14 amino acids. The CDR3 DNA reads TGTGCCAGCAGCTTACGGACAGGGGCAGATACGCAGTATTTT. It is translated as CASSLRTGADTQYF. Full variable domain (remainder filled in from reference TRBV5-5 and TRBJ2-3): DAGVTQSPTHLIKTRGQQVTLRCSPISGHKSVSWYQQVLGQGPQFIFQYYEKEERGRGNFPDRFSARQFPNYSSELNVNALLLGDSALYLCASSLRTGADTQYFGPGTRLTVL.

The chain combines TRBV30 with TRBJ2-7, with a tentative D call TRBD1 (6 bases). The germline V gene encodes CDR1 GTSNPN and CDR2 SVGIG (reference sequence). Deletions cut 3 bases from V and 5 bases from J, with 11 bases between. The CDR3 totals 12 residues. This CDR3 is CAWRGQSHEQYF. CDR3 DNA: TGTGCCTGGAGGGGACAATCCCACGAGCAGTACTTC.